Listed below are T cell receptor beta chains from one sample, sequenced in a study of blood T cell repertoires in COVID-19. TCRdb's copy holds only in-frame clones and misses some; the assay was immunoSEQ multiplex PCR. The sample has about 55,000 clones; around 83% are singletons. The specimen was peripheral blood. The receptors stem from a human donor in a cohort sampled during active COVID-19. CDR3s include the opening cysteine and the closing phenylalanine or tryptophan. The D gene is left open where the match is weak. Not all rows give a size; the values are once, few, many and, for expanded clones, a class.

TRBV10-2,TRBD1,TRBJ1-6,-,CASRETGTAGSPLHF,TGCGCCAGCAGAGAGACCGGGACAGCGGGTTCACCCCTCCACTTT
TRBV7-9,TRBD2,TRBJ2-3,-,CASSLKLAGAPREDTQYF,TGTGCCAGCAGCTTAAAACTAGCGGGAGCCCCTAGGGAAGATACGCAGTATTTT
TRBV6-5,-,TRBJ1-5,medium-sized,CASSSGSFNQPQHF,TGTGCCAGCAGCTCCGGGAGCTTCAATCAGCCCCAGCATTTT
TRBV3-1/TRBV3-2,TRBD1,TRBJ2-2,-,CASSPSTGSGGELFF,TGTGCCAGCAGCCCCTCGACAGGGTCGGGCGGGGAGCTGTTTTTT
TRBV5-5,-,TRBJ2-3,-,CASSLGGQTDTQYF,TGTGCCAGCAGCTTGGGGGGACAAACGGATACGCAGTATTTT
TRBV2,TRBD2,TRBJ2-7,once,CASRASGWGEQYF,TGTGCCAGCAGGGCTAGCGGGTGGGGGGAGCAGTACTTC
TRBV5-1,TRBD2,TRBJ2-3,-,CASSISGRAGDTQYF,TGCGCCAGCAGCATTAGCGGGAGGGCCGGAGATACGCAGTATTTT
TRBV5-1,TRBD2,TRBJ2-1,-,CASSFVGTRMGEQFF,TGCGCCAGCAGCTTTGTGGGGACTAGGATGGGTGAGCAGTTCTTC
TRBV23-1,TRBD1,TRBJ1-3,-,CASSQSRTGEASGNTIYF,TGCGCCAGCAGTCAATCCAGGACAGGGGAAGCTTCTGGAAACACCATATATTTT
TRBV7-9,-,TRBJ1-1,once,CASSSTQGNTEAFF,TGTGCCAGCAGCTCCACGCAGGGGAACACTGAAGCTTTCTTT
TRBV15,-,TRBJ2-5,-,CATRQGPQETQYF,TGTGCCACCAGACAGGGTCCCCAAGAGACCCAGTACTTC
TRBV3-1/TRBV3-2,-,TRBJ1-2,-,CASSQENREGYTF,TGTGCCAGCAGCCAAGAGAACAGGGAGGGCTACACCTTC
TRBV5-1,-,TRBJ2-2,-,CASSPPGRVGGTGELFF,TGCGCCAGCAGCCCCCCCGGCAGGGTTGGTGGGACCGGGGAGCTGTTTTTT
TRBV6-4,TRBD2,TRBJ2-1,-,CASSALRAGAFEQFF,TGTGCCAGCAGTGCTCTCAGAGCGGGAGCTTTTGAGCAGTTCTTC
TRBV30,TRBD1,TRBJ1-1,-,CAWRQTGGTEAFF,TGTGCCTGGAGGCAGACAGGGGGCACTGAAGCTTTCTTT
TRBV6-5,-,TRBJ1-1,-,CASSSPSSNTEAFF,TGTGCCAGCAGTTCCCCGTCCTCGAACACTGAAGCTTTCTTT
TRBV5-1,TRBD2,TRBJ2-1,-,CASSLGLAGVNEQFF,TGCGCCAGCAGTTTGGGACTAGCGGGCGTCAATGAGCAGTTCTTC
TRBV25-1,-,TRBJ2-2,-,CASAMTGANTGELFF,TGTGCCAGCGCAATGACAGGAGCGAACACCGGGGAGCTGTTTTTT
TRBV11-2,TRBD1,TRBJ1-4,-,CASSYQGASEKLFF,TGTGCCAGCAGTTACCAGGGGGCTAGCGAAAAACTGTTTTTT
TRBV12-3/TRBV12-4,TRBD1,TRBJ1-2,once,CASRTGAGSYTF,TGTGCCAGCAGGACAGGGGCTGGAAGCTACACCTTC
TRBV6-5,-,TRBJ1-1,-,CASSRVGTSEAFF,TGTGCCAGCAGTCGAGTCGGGACATCTGAAGCTTTCTTT
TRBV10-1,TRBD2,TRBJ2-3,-,CASSESGTDTQYF,TGCGCCAGCAGTGAGAGCGGGACGGATACGCAGTATTTT
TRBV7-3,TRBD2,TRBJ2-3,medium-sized,CASSPDSGGTDTQYF,TGTGCCAGCAGCCCTGACAGCGGGGGCACAGATACGCAGTATTTT
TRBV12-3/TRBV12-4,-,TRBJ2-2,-,CASRPGSVGELFF,TGTGCCAGCAGACCAGGGTCAGTCGGGGAGCTGTTTTTT
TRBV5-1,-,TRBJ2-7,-,CASSLQDGGEQYF,TGCGCCAGCAGCTTACAAGATGGCGGCGAGCAGTACTTC
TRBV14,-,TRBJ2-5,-,CASSQDLAGFGETQYF,TGTGCCAGCAGCCAGGACCTCGCAGGGTTCGGTGAGACCCAGTACTTC
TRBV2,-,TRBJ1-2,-,CASSEDIQRDGYTF,TGTGCCAGCAGTGAAGACATACAGAGGGATGGCTACACCTTC
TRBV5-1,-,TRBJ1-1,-,CASSPGTRNTEAFF,TGCGCCAGCAGCCCAGGGACACGGAACACTGAAGCTTTCTTT
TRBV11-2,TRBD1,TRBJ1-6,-,CASSPTGQINSPLHF,TGTGCCAGCAGCCCAACGGGACAGATTAATTCACCCCTCCACTTT
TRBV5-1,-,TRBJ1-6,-,CASSLISGLNSPLHF,TGCGCCAGCAGCTTGATATCAGGGTTGAATTCACCCCTCCACTTT
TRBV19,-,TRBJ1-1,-,CASSSGIRGNMNTEAFF,TGTGCCAGTAGTAGCGGGATACGGGGAAATATGAACACTGAAGCTTTCTTT
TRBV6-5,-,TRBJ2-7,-,CAITPGGGSYEQYF,TGTGCCATTACCCCGGGAGGGGGCAGCTACGAGCAGTACTTC
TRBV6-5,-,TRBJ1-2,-,CASRESGQKSYTF,TGTGCCAGCAGGGAGTCCGGACAGAAGAGCTACACCTTC
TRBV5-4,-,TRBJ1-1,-,CASSVAGTTEAFF,TGTGCCAGCAGCGTCGCGGGTACCACTGAAGCTTTCTTT
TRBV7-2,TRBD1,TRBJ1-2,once,CASSSRQGLEGYTF,TGTGCCAGCAGCTCTAGACAGGGGTTAGAGGGCTACACCTTC
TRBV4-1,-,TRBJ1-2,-,CASSPLWQGTGYTF,TGCGCCAGCAGCCCCCTTTGGCAGGGTACCGGCTACACCTTC
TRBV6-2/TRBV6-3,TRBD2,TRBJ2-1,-,CASSYLAGGDEQFF,TGTGCCAGCAGTTATTTAGCGGGAGGGGATGAGCAGTTCTTC
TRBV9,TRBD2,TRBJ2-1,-,CASSVGGTSQEQFF,TGTGCCAGCAGCGTAGGCGGGACTAGCCAGGAGCAGTTCTTC
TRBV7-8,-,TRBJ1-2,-,CASSLGRDYGYTF,TGTGCCAGCAGCTTAGGCAGGGACTATGGCTACACCTTC
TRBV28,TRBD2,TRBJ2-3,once,CASSPSGGATDTQYF,TGTGCCAGCAGTCCGAGCGGGGGAGCCACAGATACGCAGTATTTT
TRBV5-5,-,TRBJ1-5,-,CASSSLQGQPQHF,TGTGCCAGCAGCTCACTTCAGGGTCAGCCCCAGCATTTT
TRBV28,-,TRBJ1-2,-,CASSLTGTNYGYTF,TGTGCCAGCAGTTTAACCGGGACTAACTATGGCTACACCTTC
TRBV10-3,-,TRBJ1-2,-,CAITEGGRNGYTF,TGTGCCATCACCGAAGGGGGAAGGAATGGCTACACCTTC
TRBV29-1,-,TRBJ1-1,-,CSGGGQINTEAFF,TGCAGCGGGGGGGGCCAGATAAACACTGAAGCTTTCTTT
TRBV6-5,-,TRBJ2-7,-,CASSPQGEGAYEQYF,TGTGCCAGCAGTCCGCAGGGTGAAGGGGCCTACGAGCAGTACTTC
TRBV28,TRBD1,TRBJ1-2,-,CASTSGQGRGGYTF,TGTGCCAGCACCTCGGGACAGGGGAGAGGTGGCTACACCTTC
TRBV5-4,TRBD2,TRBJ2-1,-,CASSFGSLAGGSYNEQFF,TGTGCCAGCAGCTTTGGCTCCCTAGCGGGGGGGTCCTACAATGAGCAGTTCTTC